This is a list of T cell receptor beta chains from one sample in a study of post-analysis software for immune sequencing data. In TCRdb, the PCR reads were re-called with MiXCR into one record per CDR3 protein. Of 450,000 to 650,000 distinct CDR3 sequences in the sample, 44% were seen once. The sequenced material came from blood. The receptor source for this set is a girl under 18 with multiple sclerosis. CDR3s include the opening cysteine and the closing phenylalanine or tryptophan. A D gene is named only where the DNA matches it firmly. The listing skips clone size in some rows; elsewhere it reads once, few, many or a size class.

clone_size,cdr3_length,v_call,j_call,d_call,cdr3_aa,cdr3_nt
.,15,TRBV11-2,TRBJ2-7,.,CASSLTSDSSYEQYF,TGTGCCAGCAGCTTAACCTCGGACAGCTCCTACGAGCAGTACTTC
once,17,TRBV24-1,TRBJ2-7,TRBD2,CATSARTSGMSPYEQYF,TGTGCCACCAGTGCCCGGACTAGCGGGATGTCACCCTACGAGCAGTACTTC
few,16,TRBV12-3/TRBV12-4,TRBJ1-2,TRBD1,CASTRVGTALNYGYTF,TGTGCCAGCACCCGGGTCGGGACAGCACTTAACTATGGCTACACCTTC
.,12,TRBV29-1,TRBJ2-7,.,CSGVSDEYEQYF,TGCAGCGGTGTGAGTGATGAGTACGAGCAGTACTTC
.,15,TRBV12-3/TRBV12-4,TRBJ2-1,TRBD2,CASSLEIAGGGEQFF,TGTGCCAGCAGTTTGGAGATAGCGGGAGGGGGTGAGCAGTTCTTC
.,13,TRBV5-1,TRBJ2-7,.,CASSNSGAYEQYF,TGCGCCAGCAGCAACTCCGGGGCCTACGAGCAGTACTTC
.,13,TRBV29-1,TRBJ1-2,TRBD1,CSAVDRGLGGYTF,TGCAGCGCCGTGGACAGGGGGCTAGGTGGCTACACCTTC
few,15,TRBV3-1,TRBJ2-1,TRBD2,CASSLLAGIYNEQFF,TGTGCCAGCAGTCTTCTAGCGGGGATCTACAATGAGCAGTTCTTC
.,17,TRBV6-5,TRBJ1-2,.,CASSYGGTPPGRYGYTF,TGTGCCAGCAGTTACGGGGGGACACCCCCAGGGAGATATGGCTACACCTTC
.,12,TRBV7-2,TRBJ1-1,.,CASSFGRVRAFF,TGTGCCAGCAGCTTCGGACGGGTTAGAGCTTTCTTT
few,18,TRBV21-1,TRBJ2-1,.,CASSAKLARDRGYNEQFF,TGTGCCAGCAGCGCCAAACTCGCCCGGGACAGGGGTTACAATGAGCAGTTCTTC
few,13,TRBV20-1,TRBJ1-6,.,CSARRDGNSPLHF,TGCAGTGCTCGTCGGGACGGTAATTCACCCCTCCACTTT
few,15,TRBV4-1,TRBJ1-5,.,CASSQISEGNQPQHF,TGCGCCAGCAGCCAAATAAGTGAGGGGAATCAGCCCCAGCATTTT
.,13,TRBV12-3/TRBV12-4,TRBJ2-5,.,CASSLNGEETQYF,TGTGCCAGCAGTTTAAACGGCGAAGAGACCCAGTACTTC
few,15,TRBV12-3/TRBV12-4,TRBJ2-1,.,CASSLTRPIYNEQFF,TGTGCCAGCAGTTTAACTAGACCTATCTACAATGAGCAGTTCTTC
once,15,TRBV7-9,TRBJ2-7,TRBD1,CASSLARQGGYEQYF,TGTGCCAGCAGCTTAGCGCGACAGGGTGGCTACGAGCAGTACTTC
.,13,TRBV28,TRBJ1-1,.,CASSFGRITEAFF,TGTGCCAGCAGTTTCGGGAGAATCACTGAAGCTTTCTTT
few,13,TRBV29-1,TRBJ2-5,.,CSVEGQFQETQYF,TGCAGCGTTGAAGGACAGTTTCAAGAGACCCAGTACTTC
.,11,TRBV20-1,TRBJ1-2,.,CSLPRADGYTF,TGCAGTCTGCCAAGGGCGGATGGCTACACCTTC
once,12,TRBV5-1,TRBJ2-7,TRBD1,CASSSPGQGEYF,TGCGCCAGCAGCTCTCCGGGACAGGGAGAGTACTTC
.,16,TRBV12-3/TRBV12-4,TRBJ2-5,TRBD1,CASPFRRTGRQETQYF,TGTGCCAGCCCATTTCGACGGACAGGGCGCCAAGAGACCCAGTACTTC
.,13,TRBV29-1,TRBJ1-5,TRBD1,CSVIQGAGQPQHF,TGCAGCGTGATACAGGGGGCCGGTCAGCCCCAGCATTTT
.,14,TRBV9,TRBJ1-2,.,CASSVGTDNYGYTF,TGTGCCAGCAGCGTCGGGACCGATAACTATGGCTACACCTTC
.,15,TRBV4-1,TRBJ1-2,TRBD1,CASSQEAGGPYGYTF,TGCGCCAGCAGCCAAGAAGCAGGGGGCCCCTATGGCTACACCTTC
once,15,TRBV11-1,TRBJ2-4,TRBD1,CASSGKQGTQNIQYF,TGTGCCAGCAGCGGAAAACAGGGGACGCAAAACATTCAGTACTTC
few,16,TRBV6-4,TRBJ2-1,TRBD2,CASSDSRTSGNDEQFF,TGTGCCAGCAGCGACTCCAGGACTAGCGGGAATGATGAGCAGTTCTTC
few,15,TRBV6-5,TRBJ2-3,TRBD2,CASSYSGGSTDTQYF,TGTGCCAGCAGTTACTCCGGGGGGAGCACAGATACGCAGTATTTT
.,15,TRBV11-2,TRBJ2-3,TRBD2,CASSSDGLASDTQYF,TGTGCCAGCAGCTCCGACGGACTAGCGTCAGATACGCAGTATTTT
.,15,TRBV4-1,TRBJ2-1,.,CASSSPGSANNKQFF,TGCGCCAGCAGTAGCCCCGGTAGCGCCAACAATAAGCAGTTCTTC
.,13,TRBV7-2,TRBJ2-5,TRBD2,CASSHGGEETQYF,TGTGCCAGCAGCCACGGGGGGGAGGAGACCCAGTACTTC
few,16,TRBV6-5,TRBJ2-7,TRBD2,CASSYSIPSGSYEQYF,TGTGCCAGCAGTTACTCGATACCTAGCGGGAGTTACGAGCAGTACTTC
.,14,TRBV9,TRBJ2-7,.,CASSRDISSYEQYF,TGTGCCAGCAGTCGGGACATCAGCTCCTACGAGCAGTACTTC
few,13,TRBV27,TRBJ2-1,.,CASSSLAAVRLFF,TGTGCCAGCAGCTCGCTCGCGGCAGTAAGGCTGTTCTTC
.,13,TRBV10-1,TRBJ2-1,.,CASSEEGWNEQFF,TGCGCCAGCAGTGAGGAGGGTTGGAATGAGCAGTTCTTC
.,13,TRBV12-3/TRBV12-4,TRBJ2-1,TRBD1,CATKGQGNNEQFF,TGTGCCACCAAGGGACAGGGGAACAATGAGCAGTTCTTC
few,15,TRBV20-1,TRBJ1-5,.,CSARDLGGSNQPQHF,TGCAGTGCTAGAGATCTGGGCGGGAGCAATCAGCCCCAGCATTTT
.,13,TRBV11-2,TRBJ2-1,.,CASSPAGLVEQFF,TGTGCCAGCAGCCCCGCAGGTTTAGTTGAGCAGTTCTTC
many,14,TRBV5-1,TRBJ2-7,.,CASSLEGRTYEQYF,TGCGCCAGCAGCTTGGAGGGGCGGACCTACGAGCAGTACTTC
few,12,TRBV20-1,TRBJ2-7,.,CSASPRVYEQYF,TGCAGTGCTAGTCCCAGGGTATACGAGCAGTACTTC
.,16,TRBV12-3/TRBV12-4,TRBJ2-6,.,CASSGNRGSGANVLTF,TGTGCCAGCAGTGGGAATAGGGGGTCTGGGGCCAACGTCCTGACTTTC
few,14,TRBV5-8,TRBJ1-2,.,CASSLSFRGYGYTF,TGTGCCAGCAGCTTGTCTTTTCGGGGCTATGGCTACACCTTC